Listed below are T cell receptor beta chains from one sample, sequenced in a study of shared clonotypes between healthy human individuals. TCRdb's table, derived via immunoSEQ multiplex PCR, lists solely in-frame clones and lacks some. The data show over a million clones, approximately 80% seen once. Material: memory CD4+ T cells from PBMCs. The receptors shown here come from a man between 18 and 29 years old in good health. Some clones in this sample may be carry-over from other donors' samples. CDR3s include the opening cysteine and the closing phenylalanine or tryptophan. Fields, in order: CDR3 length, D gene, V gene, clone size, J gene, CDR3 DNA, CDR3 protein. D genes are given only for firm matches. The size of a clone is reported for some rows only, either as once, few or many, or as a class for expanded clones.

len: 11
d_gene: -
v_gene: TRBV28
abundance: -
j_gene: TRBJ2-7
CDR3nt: TGTGCCAGTACCGGGGTGGGCGAGCAGTACTTC
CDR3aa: CASTGVGEQYF

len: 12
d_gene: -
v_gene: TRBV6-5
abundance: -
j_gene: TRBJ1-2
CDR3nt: TGTGCCAGCAGGACGCGGGGCTATGGCTACACCTTC
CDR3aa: CASRTRGYGYTF

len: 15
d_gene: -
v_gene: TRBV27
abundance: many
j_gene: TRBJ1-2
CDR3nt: TGTGCCAGCAGTTTAAACGCACAGAGCACCTATGGCTACACCTTC
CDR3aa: CASSLNAQSTYGYTF

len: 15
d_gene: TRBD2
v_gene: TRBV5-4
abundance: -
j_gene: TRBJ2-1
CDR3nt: TGTGCCAGCAGCGTGACTAGCGGGGGGTACAATGAGCAGTTCTTC
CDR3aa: CASSVTSGGYNEQFF

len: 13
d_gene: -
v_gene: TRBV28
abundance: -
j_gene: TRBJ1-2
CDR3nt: TGTGCCAGCAGTAAAGGGTTAAAGTTGGGCTACACCTTC
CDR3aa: CASSKGLKLGYTF

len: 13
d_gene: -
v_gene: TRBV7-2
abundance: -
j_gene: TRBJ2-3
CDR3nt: TGTGCCAGCAGCTCCCTCATAGGGAATACGCAGTATTTT
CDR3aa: CASSSLIGNTQYF

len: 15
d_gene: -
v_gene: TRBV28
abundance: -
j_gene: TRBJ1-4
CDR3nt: TGTGCCAGCACTTTGAATTGGGGCCGGGGTGAAAAACTGTTTTTT
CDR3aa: CASTLNWGRGEKLFF

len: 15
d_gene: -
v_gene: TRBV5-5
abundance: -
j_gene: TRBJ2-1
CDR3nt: TGTGCCAGCAGCTTTACAGGGTTTGGTGCCGGTGAGCAGTTCTTC
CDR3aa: CASSFTGFGAGEQFF

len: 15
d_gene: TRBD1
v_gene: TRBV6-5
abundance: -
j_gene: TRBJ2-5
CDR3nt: TGTGCCAGCAGTTACTCAGGGACAGTTCAGCAGACCCAGTACTTC
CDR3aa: CASSYSGTVQQTQYF

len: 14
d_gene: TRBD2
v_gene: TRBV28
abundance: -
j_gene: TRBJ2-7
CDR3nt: TGTGCCAGCAGTTTAAGGCTGGGACTAGCGGGAGAGTACTTC
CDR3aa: CASSLRLGLAGEYF

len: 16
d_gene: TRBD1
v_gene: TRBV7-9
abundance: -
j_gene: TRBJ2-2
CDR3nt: TGTGCCAGCAGCTCAAGTGCACAGGGGGCAAGGAGGGAGCTGTTTTTT
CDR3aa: CASSSSAQGARRELFF

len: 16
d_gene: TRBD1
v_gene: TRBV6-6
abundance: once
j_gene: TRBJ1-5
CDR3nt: TGTGCCAGCAGTTACGAGGGGGCCCACTATAATCAGCCCCAGCATTTT
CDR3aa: CASSYEGAHYNQPQHF

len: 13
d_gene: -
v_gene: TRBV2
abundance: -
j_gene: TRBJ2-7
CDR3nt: TGTGCCAGCAGTCCCCAAGGACAGACCGAGCAGTACTTC
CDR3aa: CASSPQGQTEQYF

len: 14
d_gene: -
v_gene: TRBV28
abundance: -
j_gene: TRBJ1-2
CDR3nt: TGTGCCAGCAGTTTTGTAGGTATGAGGGATGGCTACACCTTC
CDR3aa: CASSFVGMRDGYTF

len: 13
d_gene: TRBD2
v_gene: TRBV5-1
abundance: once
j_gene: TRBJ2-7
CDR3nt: TGCGCCAGCGCGGGACTAGCGGGTCTCGAGCAGTACTTC
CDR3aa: CASAGLAGLEQYF

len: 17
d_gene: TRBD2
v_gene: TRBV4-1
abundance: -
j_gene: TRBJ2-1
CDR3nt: TGCGCCAGCAGCTCTACCCCCCGGGGGAGGGGACCAAATGAGCAGTTCTTC
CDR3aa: CASSSTPRGRGPNEQFF

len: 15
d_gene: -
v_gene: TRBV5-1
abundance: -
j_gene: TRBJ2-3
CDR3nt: TGCGCCGGCAGCCCCTCAATGGGGGGGCTAGTTACGCAGTATTTT
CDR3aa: CAGSPSMGGLVTQYF

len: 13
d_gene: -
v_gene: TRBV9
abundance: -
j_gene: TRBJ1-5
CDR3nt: TGTGCCAGCAGCGTGGGGGGGGGATCACCCCAGCATTTT
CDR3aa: CASSVGGGSPQHF

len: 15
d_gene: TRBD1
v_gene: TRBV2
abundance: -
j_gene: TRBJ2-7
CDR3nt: TGTGCCAGCAGTGAAGGAGGGACAGGGAGCTACGAGCAGTACTTC
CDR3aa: CASSEGGTGSYEQYF

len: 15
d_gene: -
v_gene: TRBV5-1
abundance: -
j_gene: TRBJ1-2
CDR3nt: TGCGCCAGCAGCGAAGCGGGTCCCTCGGGCTATGGCTACACCTTC
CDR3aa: CASSEAGPSGYGYTF

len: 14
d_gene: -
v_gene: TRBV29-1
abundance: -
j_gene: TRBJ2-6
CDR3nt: TGCAGCGTTGAAGCTTCGGCTGGGGCCAACGTCCTGACTTTC
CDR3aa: CSVEASAGANVLTF

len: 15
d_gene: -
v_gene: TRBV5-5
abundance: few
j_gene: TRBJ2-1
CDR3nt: TGTGCCAGCAGCTTAACCGGGACGGGCTACAATGAGCAGTTCTTC
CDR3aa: CASSLTGTGYNEQFF

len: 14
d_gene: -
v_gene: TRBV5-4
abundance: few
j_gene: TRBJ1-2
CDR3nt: TGTGCCAGCAGCTTGGCCAGGGAAAGCTATGGCTACACCTTC
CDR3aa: CASSLARESYGYTF

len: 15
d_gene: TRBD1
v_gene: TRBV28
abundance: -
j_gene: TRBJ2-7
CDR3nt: TGTGCCAGCAGCTCTACAGGGGACGGGTCCTACGAGCAGTACTTC
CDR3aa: CASSSTGDGSYEQYF

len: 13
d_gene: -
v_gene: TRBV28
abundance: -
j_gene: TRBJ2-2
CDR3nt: TGTGCCAGCAGTCTAAGGGGGTCCGGGGAGCTGTTTTTT
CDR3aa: CASSLRGSGELFF

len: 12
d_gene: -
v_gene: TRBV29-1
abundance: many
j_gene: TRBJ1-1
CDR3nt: TGCAGCGTTGACACTCAGCGGACTGAAGCTTTCTTT
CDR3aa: CSVDTQRTEAFF

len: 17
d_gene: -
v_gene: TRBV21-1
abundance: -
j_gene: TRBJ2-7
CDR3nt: TGTGCCAGCAGCGGCGGGACTAGCGGGAGGCTTGGCTACGAGCAGTACTTC
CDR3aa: CASSGGTSGRLGYEQYF

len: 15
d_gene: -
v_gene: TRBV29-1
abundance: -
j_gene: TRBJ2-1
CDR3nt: TGCAGCGTAGACCTCAGATGGAGCTCCTACAATGAGCAGTTCTTC
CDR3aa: CSVDLRWSSYNEQFF

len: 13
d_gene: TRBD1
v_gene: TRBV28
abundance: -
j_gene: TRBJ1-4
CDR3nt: TGTGCCAGCAGGACCACAGGGGTTGAAAAACTGTTTTTT
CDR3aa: CASRTTGVEKLFF

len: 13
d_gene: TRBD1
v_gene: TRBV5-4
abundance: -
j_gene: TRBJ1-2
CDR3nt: TGTGCCAGCAGCTTGGGGGACAGGATAGGCTACACCTTC
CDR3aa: CASSLGDRIGYTF

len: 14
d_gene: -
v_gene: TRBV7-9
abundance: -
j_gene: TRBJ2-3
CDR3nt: TGTGCCAGCAGCCGGACTTCTTCTGGAGATACGCAGTATTTT
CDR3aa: CASSRTSSGDTQYF

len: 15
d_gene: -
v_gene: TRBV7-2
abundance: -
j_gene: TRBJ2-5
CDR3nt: TGTGCCAGCAGCTTAGCTGGGGGAGGTGGAGAGACCCAGTACTTC
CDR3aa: CASSLAGGGGETQYF

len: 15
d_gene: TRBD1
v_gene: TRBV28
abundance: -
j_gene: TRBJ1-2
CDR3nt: TGTGCCAGCAGTTCCCGGACAGGGGCGATCTATGGCTACACCTTC
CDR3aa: CASSSRTGAIYGYTF

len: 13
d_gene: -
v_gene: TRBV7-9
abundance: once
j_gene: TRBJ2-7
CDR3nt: TGTGCCAGCAGTTTACTTACAGGACTCGGGCAGTACTTC
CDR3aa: CASSLLTGLGQYF

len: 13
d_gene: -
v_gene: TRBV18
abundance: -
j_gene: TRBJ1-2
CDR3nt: TGTGCCAGCTCACCCCCTGGAGCCTATGGCTACACCTTC
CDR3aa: CASSPPGAYGYTF

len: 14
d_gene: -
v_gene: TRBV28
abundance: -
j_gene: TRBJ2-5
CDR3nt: TGTGCCAGCAGCTGGCCGGCCTCCTCGGGGGCCCAGTACTTC
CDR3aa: CASSWPASSGAQYF

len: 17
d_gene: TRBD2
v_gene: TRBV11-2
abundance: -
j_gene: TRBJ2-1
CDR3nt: TGTGCCAGCAGCTTAGGGCAGAGGGCTAGCGGGAGGAATGAGCAGTTCTTC
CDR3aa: CASSLGQRASGRNEQFF

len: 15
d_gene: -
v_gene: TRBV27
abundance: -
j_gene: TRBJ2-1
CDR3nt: TGTGCCAGCAGACACGGGACCGCGTTCTACAATGAGCAGTTCTTC
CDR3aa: CASRHGTAFYNEQFF

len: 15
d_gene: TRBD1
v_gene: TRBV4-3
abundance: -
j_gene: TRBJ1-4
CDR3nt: TGCGCCAGCAGCCAGAGACAGGGCCCTAATGAAAAACTGTTTTTT
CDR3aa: CASSQRQGPNEKLFF

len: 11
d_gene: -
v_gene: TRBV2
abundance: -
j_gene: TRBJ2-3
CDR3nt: TGTGCCGGGGACGGTACAGATACGCAGTATTTT
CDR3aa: CAGDGTDTQYF

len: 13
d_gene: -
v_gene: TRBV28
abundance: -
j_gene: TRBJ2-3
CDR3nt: TGTGCCAGCAGTCCTTCACTTGCGGATACGCAGTATTTT
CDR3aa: CASSPSLADTQYF

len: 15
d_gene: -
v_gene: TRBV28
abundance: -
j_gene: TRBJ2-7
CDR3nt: TGTGCCAGCAGTTCCATCTCTACCCATCGAGACGAGCAGTACTTC
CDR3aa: CASSSISTHRDEQYF

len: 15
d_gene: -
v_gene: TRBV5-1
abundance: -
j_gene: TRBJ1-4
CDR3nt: TGCGCCAGCAGCTTGGGTTCCGGGGCAGGTGAAAAACTGTTTTTT
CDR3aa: CASSLGSGAGEKLFF

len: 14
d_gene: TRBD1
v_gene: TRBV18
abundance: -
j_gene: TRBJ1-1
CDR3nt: TGTGCCAGCTCACCATCGGCAGGGGGAACTGAAGCTTTCTTT
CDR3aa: CASSPSAGGTEAFF

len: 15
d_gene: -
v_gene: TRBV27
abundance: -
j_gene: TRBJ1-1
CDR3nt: TGTGCCAGCCCCAACCCGGAAAGCAGGGCCACTGAAGCTTTCTTT
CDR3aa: CASPNPESRATEAFF

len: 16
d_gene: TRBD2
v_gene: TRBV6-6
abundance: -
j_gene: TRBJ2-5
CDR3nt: TGTGCCAGCAGTTACTCAACTAGCGGGAACCGAGAGACCCAGTACTTC
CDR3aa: CASSYSTSGNRETQYF

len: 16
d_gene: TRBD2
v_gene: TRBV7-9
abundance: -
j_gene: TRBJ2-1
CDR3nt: TGTGCCAGCAGCCCCGCGGGTCGGGTAGCGGGAGATGAGCAGTTCTTC
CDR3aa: CASSPAGRVAGDEQFF

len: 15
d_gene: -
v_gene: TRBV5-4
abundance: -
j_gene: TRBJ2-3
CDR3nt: TGTGCCAGCAGCTTGTTAGGGGACACCACAGATACGCAGTATTTT
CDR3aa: CASSLLGDTTDTQYF

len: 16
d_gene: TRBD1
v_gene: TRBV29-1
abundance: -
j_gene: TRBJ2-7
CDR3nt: TGCAGCGTTGTAGGGGCCCCGGGACAGGGTCGTAGCGAGCAGTACTTC
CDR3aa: CSVVGAPGQGRSEQYF

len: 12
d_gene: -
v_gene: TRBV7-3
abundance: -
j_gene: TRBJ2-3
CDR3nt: TGTGCCAGCAGCCTGACGGACGATACGCAGTATTTT
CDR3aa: CASSLTDDTQYF

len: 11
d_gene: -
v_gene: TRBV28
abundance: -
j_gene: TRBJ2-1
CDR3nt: TGTGCCAGCAGCCTAGCGGACAGGGAGTTCTTC
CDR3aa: CASSLADREFF

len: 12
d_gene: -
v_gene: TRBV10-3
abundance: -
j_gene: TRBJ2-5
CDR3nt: TGTGCCATCAGCGGTATCCAAGAGACCCAGTACTTC
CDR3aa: CAISGIQETQYF

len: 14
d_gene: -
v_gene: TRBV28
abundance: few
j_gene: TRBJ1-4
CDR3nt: TGTGCCAGCAGACTCCAGGCGTTCGATGAAAAACTGTTTTTT
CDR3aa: CASRLQAFDEKLFF

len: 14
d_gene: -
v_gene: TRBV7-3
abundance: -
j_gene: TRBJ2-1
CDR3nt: TGTGCCAGCAGCTTCCAGGGAGCCTACAATGAGCAGTTCTTC
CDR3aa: CASSFQGAYNEQFF

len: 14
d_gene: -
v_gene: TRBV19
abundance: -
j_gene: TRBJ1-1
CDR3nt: TGTGCCAGTAGTATCGCGCACATGAACACTGAAGCTTTCTTT
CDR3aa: CASSIAHMNTEAFF

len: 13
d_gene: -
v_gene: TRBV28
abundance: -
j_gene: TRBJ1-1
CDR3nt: TGTGCCAGCAGTTTACCCCAGAACACTGAAGCTTTCTTT
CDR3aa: CASSLPQNTEAFF

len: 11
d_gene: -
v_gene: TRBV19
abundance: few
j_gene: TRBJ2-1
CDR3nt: TGTGCCACCCGGGGTTACAATGAGCAGTTCTTC
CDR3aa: CATRGYNEQFF

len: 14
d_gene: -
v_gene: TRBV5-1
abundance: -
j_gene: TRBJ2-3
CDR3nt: TGCGCCAGCAGCGAAAGCGGAAGCACAGATACGCAGTATTTT
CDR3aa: CASSESGSTDTQYF

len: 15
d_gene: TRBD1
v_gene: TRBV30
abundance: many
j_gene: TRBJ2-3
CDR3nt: TGTGCCTGGAGTGTATCGGACAGGGGGGAGGATACGCAGTATTTT
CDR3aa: CAWSVSDRGEDTQYF